Listed below are T cell receptor beta chains from one sample, sequenced in a study of spatial heterogeneity in lung cancer. TCRdb used MiXCR to reprocess the 5' RACE reads, holding one entry per CDR3 protein. This sample has about 45,000 distinct CDR3 sequences, with almost 7% found just once. The specimen was PBMCs, collected at surgery. All receptors come from a female donor with early-stage non-small cell lung cancer. The CDR3 runs from the conserved cysteine through the conserved F or W. D genes are given only for firm matches. The size of a clone is reported for some rows only, either as once, few or many, or as a class for expanded clones.

v_gene,d_gene,j_gene,abundance,CDR3aa,CDR3nt
TRBV7-9,NA,TRBJ1-2,many,CASIGSNYGYTF,TGTGCCAGCATTGGGTCTAACTATGGCTACACCTTC
TRBV18,TRBD1,TRBJ2-6,few,CASSAGTVGANVLTF,TGTGCCAGCTCAGCCGGGACAGTTGGGGCCAACGTCCTGACTTTC
TRBV9,NA,TRBJ2-1,NA,CASSTTGTPAGEQFF,TGTGCCAGCAGCACGACCGGGACCCCAGCGGGTGAGCAGTTCTTC
TRBV12-3/TRBV12-4,NA,TRBJ1-5,many,CASSLRHNQPQHF,TGTGCCAGCAGTTTAAGGCACAATCAGCCCCAGCATTTT
TRBV12-3/TRBV12-4,TRBD1,TRBJ2-2,many,CASSFGTGDAGELFF,TGTGCCAGCAGTTTTGGGACAGGGGACGCCGGGGAGCTGTTTTTT
TRBV11-2,NA,TRBJ2-6,few,CASSSPRRANVLTF,TGTGCCAGCAGCTCCCCACGCAGGGCCAACGTCCTGACTTTC
TRBV29-1,TRBD1,TRBJ2-3,few,CSVQGASTDTQYF,TGCAGCGTACAGGGGGCTAGCACAGATACGCAGTATTTT
TRBV5-4,NA,TRBJ2-3,many,CASSNEPGRLDTQYF,TGTGCCAGCAGTAATGAACCGGGGAGACTAGATACGCAGTATTTT
TRBV28,NA,TRBJ1-1,many,CASSFRGRRNF,TGTGCCAGCAGTTTTCGGGGGCGCCGGAATTTT
TRBV3-1,TRBD1,TRBJ1-5,NA,CASSQGTGGNNQPQHF,TGTGCCAGCAGCCAAGGGACAGGGGGGAACAATCAGCCCCAGCATTTT
TRBV24-1,NA,TRBJ2-5,NA,CATSDKIPGSQETQYF,TGTGCCACCAGTGATAAAATCCCCGGGTCACAAGAGACCCAGTACTTC
TRBV7-2,NA,TRBJ2-1,NA,CASSPARVANEQFF,TGTGCCAGCAGCCCCGCGAGGGTAGCCAATGAGCAGTTCTTC
TRBV7-2,TRBD1,TRBJ1-5,many,CASSETGGSQPQHF,TGTGCCAGCAGCGAAACAGGGGGCTCCCAGCCCCAGCATTTT
TRBV5-1,NA,TRBJ2-3,many,CASSFYVTDTQYF,TGCGCCAGCAGCTTTTACGTCACAGATACGCAGTATTTT
TRBV5-1,TRBD2,TRBJ2-1,few,CATQRGGGNYNEQFF,TGCGCCACCCAGAGGGGCGGGGGAAACTACAATGAGCAGTTCTTC
TRBV5-1,NA,TRBJ2-7,NA,CASSLAAGSSYEQYF,TGCGCCAGCAGCTTGGCAGCAGGTTCATCCTACGAGCAGTACTTC
TRBV7-9,NA,TRBJ2-7,many,CASTPDRPYEQYF,TGTGCCAGCACCCCCGACAGGCCCTACGAGCAGTACTTC
TRBV20-1,NA,TRBJ2-5,many,CSAWTRGAETQYF,TGCAGTGCTTGGACCCGTGGGGCCGAGACCCAGTACTTC
TRBV29-1,NA,TRBJ2-2,many,CSVRRQGMNTGELFF,TGCAGCGTACGGAGGCAGGGCATGAACACCGGGGAGCTGTTTTTT
TRBV3-2,NA,TRBJ2-1,few,CASSQESEASSYNEQFF,TGTGCCAGCAGCCAAGAGTCGGAGGCAAGCTCCTACAATGAGCAGTTCTTC
TRBV4-1,TRBD2,TRBJ2-3,many,CASSLSGGAPDTQYF,TGCGCCAGCAGCCTCAGCGGGGGGGCCCCAGATACGCAGTATTTT
TRBV29-1,NA,TRBJ1-5,NA,CSVKEQSNQPQHF,TGCAGCGTTAAGGAACAGAGCAATCAGCCCCAGCATTTT
TRBV20-1,NA,TRBJ1-3,few,CSARSGELSGNTIYF,TGCAGTGCTAGGTCAGGGGAACTTTCTGGAAACACCATATATTTT
TRBV3-1,NA,TRBJ2-5,NA,CASSQGLGETQYF,TGTGCCAGCAGCCAAGGACTGGGGGAGACCCAGTACTTC
TRBV28,NA,TRBJ2-7,few,CAIQDSRLNYEQYF,TGTGCCATCCAAGACAGTCGCCTCAACTACGAGCAGTACTTC
TRBV7-9,NA,TRBJ2-1,many,CASSWGSNEQFF,TGTGCCAGCAGCTGGGGGTCCAATGAGCAGTTCTTC
TRBV27,NA,TRBJ1-3,NA,CASRASSGNTIYF,TGTGCCAGCAGGGCAAGCTCTGGAAACACCATATATTTT
TRBV10-3,NA,TRBJ2-4,few,CAIAPDKNIQYF,TGTGCCATCGCCCCCGACAAAAACATTCAGTACTTC
TRBV29-1,NA,TRBJ2-3,few,CSVDEGDGNTDTQYF,TGCAGCGTTGATGAGGGGGATGGAAACACAGATACGCAGTATTTT
TRBV2,TRBD1,TRBJ1-5,few,CASRSLPGTENQPQHF,TGTGCCAGCAGATCCCTTCCCGGGACAGAAAATCAGCCCCAGCATTTT
TRBV20-1,NA,TRBJ2-7,NA,CSARPGSYEQYF,TGCAGTGCTAGACCAGGTTCCTACGAGCAGTACTTC
TRBV28,NA,TRBJ1-6,many,CASSLRTANSPLHF,TGTGCCAGCAGTTTAAGGACGGCAAATTCACCCCTCCACTTT
TRBV19,NA,TRBJ2-6,NA,CASSRVKAGANVLTF,TGTGCCAGTAGCCGCGTCAAGGCTGGGGCCAACGTCCTGACTTTC
TRBV4-1,NA,TRBJ1-2,many,CASSQEGKGHYGYTF,TGCGCCAGCAGCCAAGAAGGGAAGGGACACTATGGCTACACCTTC
TRBV5-1,TRBD1,TRBJ1-4,NA,CASSSSGTGGENLFF,TGCGCCAGCAGCTCCTCCGGGACAGGGGGAGAAAATCTGTTTTTT
TRBV6-2/TRBV6-3,TRBD1,TRBJ2-6,many,CASRRAQGSLSGANVLTF,TGTGCCAGCAGACGCGCACAGGGGTCTCTCTCTGGGGCCAACGTCCTGACTTTC